One and the same sample provided the 28 T cell receptor beta chains below, sequenced in a study of T cells expressing NK-cell markers. Reprocessing the 5' RACE reads, TCRdb reports a single entry for every CDR3 protein and omits DNA. The listing records more than 250,000 distinct CDR3 sequences. Specimen: blood T cells: a sorted CD56 or NKG2C T cell subset, CD4+ or CD8+ T cells, or bulk PBMC T cells (not recorded which). These receptors were taken from a man younger than 30 in good health.

The CDR3: CASSQDIGRDSANYGYTF. J is TRBJ1-2 and V is TRBV4-3. The CDR3 extends over 18 amino acids. CDR1 and CDR2 (germline): LGHNA, YSLEER.

The CDR3 sequence: CASSLDLSETQYF. The rearrangement uses TRBV5-1 and TRBJ2-5. This CDR3 has 13 residues. CDR1 and CDR2 (germline): SGHRS, YFSETQ.

The chain employs TRBV29-1 and TRBJ2-5; TCRdb returns TRBD1, unconfirmable since there is no DNA. Looked up from germline, CDR1 is SQVTM and CDR2 is ANQGSEA. The CDR3 runs to 12 residues. Here the CDR3 reads CSVRGRGETQYF.

The chain has TRBV7-9 and TRBJ1-4. The germline V gene has CDR1 SEHNR and CDR2 FQNEAQ (reference sequence). The CDR3 is made up of 17 amino acids. The CDR3 sequence is CASSLAGWMAESEKLFF.

V and J are TRBV12-3 or TRBV12-4 and TRBJ1-6; no DNA is available, so the TRBD1 call from TCRdb remains unchecked. This CDR3 is 14 amino acids long. The CDR3 spells CASLPGQGQSPLHF.

The chain employs TRBV5-1 and TRBJ2-5; TCRdb selects TRBD1, and the lack of DNA leaves this call unchecked. CDR3 length equals 15 residues. Germline CDR1 reads SGHRS; CDR2 reads YFSETQ. CDR3 sequence reads: CASSLVARAQETQYF.

The rearrangement joins TRBV20-1 to TRBJ1-3. The CDR3 has 15 residues. CDR1 is DFQATT, CDR2 SNEGSKA, per germline (reference sequence). This CDR3 is CSAQRGRAGGNTIYF.

The J gene is TRBJ2-2, the V gene TRBV20-1; there is no DNA to check the TCRdb D call of TRBD2. This CDR3 contains 15 residues. Germline-derived CDR1 and CDR2 are DFQATT and SNEGSKA (reference sequence). CDR3 protein: CSARERRGMTGELFF.

The genes are TRBV4-2 and TRBJ1-3. This CDR3 contains 16 residues. Germline assignment: CDR1 LGHNA and CDR2 YNFKEQ. This chain's CDR3 is CASSQVPGSSGNTIYF.

The chain combines TRBV5-1 with TRBJ2-1; with no DNA, the TCRdb D assignment of TRBD2 cannot be verified. Germline V gene data show CDR1 as SGHRS and CDR2 as YFSETQ. The CDR3 runs 16 residues. The CDR3 loop reads CASSRGIASGSNEQFF.

V and J are TRBV7-2 and TRBJ1-5. This CDR3 spans 14 amino acids. Germline CDR1 SGHTA, CDR2 FQGNSA. The CDR3 protein is CASSVYYSNQPQHF.

V usage is TRBV6-1 and J usage is TRBJ1-1; the TCRdb call, TRBD1, lacks DNA for checking. The CDR3 is 14 amino acids. Germline V gene lookup returns CDR1 MNHNS and CDR2 SASEGT. CDR3 protein: CASRGGRLNTEAFF.

The CDR3 spells CASSRDSDNQPQHF. The chain joins TRBV19 to TRBJ1-5; lacking DNA, the TRBD1 call made by TCRdb goes unchecked. The length of the CDR3 is 14 residues. CDR1 and CDR2 from the germline V gene are LNHDA and SQIVND (reference sequence).

This chain uses TRBV20-1 with TRBJ2-7; TCRdb names TRBD1, which stays unverified in the absence of DNA. CDR1 is DFQATT, CDR2 SNEGSKA, per germline (reference sequence). The CDR3 runs 14 residues. The CDR3 protein is CSATRTAADYEQYF.

V is TRBV29-1 and J is TRBJ2-1; the D call from TCRdb, TRBD2, cannot be confirmed without DNA. CDR3 size: 17 residues. The germline V gene has CDR1 SQVTM and CDR2 ANQGSEA. CDR3 in amino acids: CSVDPRRLAGGPSEQFF.

The chain uses TRBV12-3 or TRBV12-4 and TRBJ2-2; TCRdb returns TRBD2, unconfirmable since there is no DNA. This CDR3 is built from 15 residues. CDR3 protein: CASSWTSGNTGELFF.

V is TRBV20-1 and J is TRBJ1-1. This CDR3 contains 13 residues. Germline V CDR1 and CDR2: DFQATT, SNEGSKA (reference sequence). The CDR3 region is CSASPSLNTEAFF.

The chain combines TRBV5-6 with TRBJ1-2; absent DNA, TCRdb's TRBD1 call cannot be checked. The CDR3 has 15 amino acids. Germline CDR1 and CDR2: SGHDT and YYEEEE. The CDR3 sequence: CASSVYRGRDYGYTF.

This chain links TRBV19 with TRBJ2-5; TCRdb designates TRBD2, a call that cannot be tested without DNA. CDR1 and CDR2 (germline): LNHDA, SQIVND (reference sequence). This CDR3 has 15 residues. The chain's CDR3 is CASSMGGRGGETQYF.

The chain employs TRBV10-1 and TRBJ2-5; as DNA is missing, the TRBD2 call by TCRdb cannot be tested. The CDR3 loop spans 14 amino acids. CDR1 and CDR2 from the germline V gene are WNHNN and SYGVQD (reference sequence). The CDR3 loop reads CASSAGLARETQYF.

This chain links TRBV15 with TRBJ2-2; as DNA is missing, the TRBD1 call by TCRdb cannot be tested. The germline V gene encodes CDR1 LNHNV and CDR2 YYDKDF (reference sequence). This CDR3 region has 15 residues. The CDR3 loop is CATSTQGSGTGELFF.

This chain joins TRBV10-1 and TRBJ2-3; TCRdb's D call of TRBD1 is untestable without DNA. CDR1 WNHNN and CDR2 SYGVQD come from the germline V gene (reference sequence). The CDR3 has 13 residues. The CDR3 sequence is CASSRDGGGTQYF.

The chain recombines TRBV7-7 with TRBJ2-3. Germline-derived CDR1 and CDR2 are SSHAT and FNYEAQ (reference sequence). There are 13 residues in the CDR3. The CDR3 region is CASSLDGSHPQYF.

The gene calls are TRBV30 and TRBJ2-1; TCRdb indicates TRBD1, and absent DNA this call remains unverified. Germline V gene sequence: CDR1 GTSNPN, CDR2 SVGIG (reference sequence). CDR3 length: 11 amino acids. The chain's CDR3 is CAWSGGAAPFF.

The rearrangement uses TRBV12-3 or TRBV12-4 and TRBJ2-7; TCRdb's assignment of TRBD1 cannot be checked, as there is no DNA. The CDR3 runs to 14 residues. This CDR3 is CASSLRAGWGEQYF.

CDR3 sequence reads: CSARVAIAATYNEQFF. This sequence joins TRBV20-1 and TRBJ2-1; the TCRdb call, TRBD2, lacks DNA for checking. Per the germline V gene, CDR1 is DFQATT and CDR2 is SNEGSKA (reference sequence). The CDR3 covers 16 residues.

V is TRBV5-4 and J is TRBJ2-3; TCRdb names TRBD1, which stays unverified in the absence of DNA. This CDR3 contains 15 residues. CDR1 is SGHNT and CDR2 is YYREEE in the germline V gene (reference sequence). CDR3 in amino acids: CASSYIGQVTDTQYF.

This rearrangement joins TRBV14 to TRBJ2-5; no DNA is available, so the TRBD1 call from TCRdb remains unchecked. There are 13 residues in the CDR3. Germline V gene data show CDR1 as SGHDN and CDR2 as FVKESK. The CDR3 loop is CASSSTGKETQYF.